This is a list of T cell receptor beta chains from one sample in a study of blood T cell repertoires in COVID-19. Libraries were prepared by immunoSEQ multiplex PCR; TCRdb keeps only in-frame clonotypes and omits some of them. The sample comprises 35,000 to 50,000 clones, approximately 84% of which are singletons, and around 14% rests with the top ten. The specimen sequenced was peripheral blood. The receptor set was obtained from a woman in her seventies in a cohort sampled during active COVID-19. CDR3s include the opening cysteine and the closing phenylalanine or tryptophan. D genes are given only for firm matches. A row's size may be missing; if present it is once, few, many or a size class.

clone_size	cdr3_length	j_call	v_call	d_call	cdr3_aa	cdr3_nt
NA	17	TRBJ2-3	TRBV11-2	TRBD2	CASSSPGLAGLRDTQYF	TGTGCCAGCAGCTCCCCTGGACTAGCGGGACTAAGAGATACGCAGTATTTT
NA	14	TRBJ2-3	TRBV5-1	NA	CASSSRLSTDTQYF	TGCGCCAGCAGCTCCAGACTTAGCACAGATACGCAGTATTTT
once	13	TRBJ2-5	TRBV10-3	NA	CAIRRESGETQYF	TGTGCCATCAGACGGGAGTCGGGAGAGACCCAGTACTTC
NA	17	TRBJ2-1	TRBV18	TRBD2	CASSPRGLAGFYNEQFF	TGTGCCAGCTCACCCCGGGGACTAGCGGGATTCTACAATGAGCAGTTCTTC
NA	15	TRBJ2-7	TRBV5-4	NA	CASSLVGPGTYEQYF	TGTGCCAGCAGCTTGGTAGGACCCGGGACCTACGAGCAGTACTTC
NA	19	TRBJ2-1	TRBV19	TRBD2	CASTSTGTSGSLSYNEQFF	TGTGCCAGCACCTCAACCGGGACTAGCGGGAGCCTCTCCTACAATGAGCAGTTCTTC
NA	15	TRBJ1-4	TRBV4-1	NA	CASRPRGLRGEKLFF	TGCGCCAGCAGACCCCGAGGATTGCGAGGGGAAAAACTGTTTTTT
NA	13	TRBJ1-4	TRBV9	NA	CASSRDPEGKLFF	TGTGCCAGCAGTCGGGACCCGGAGGGAAAACTGTTTTTT
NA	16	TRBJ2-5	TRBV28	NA	CASSLPGAKDKETQYF	TGTGCCAGCAGTCTCCCAGGGGCTAAAGACAAGGAGACCCAGTACTTC
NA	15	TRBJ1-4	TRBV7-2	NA	CASSLDGKGGEKLFF	TGTGCCAGCAGCTTGGACGGGAAGGGTGGTGAAAAACTGTTTTTT
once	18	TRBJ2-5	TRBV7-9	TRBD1	CASSSLGSGTVDQETQYF	TGTGCCAGCAGCTCCCTTGGGTCCGGGACAGTAGACCAAGAGACCCAGTACTTC
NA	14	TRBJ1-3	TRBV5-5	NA	CASSLGSSGNTIYF	TGTGCCAGCAGCTTGGGCAGCTCTGGAAACACCATATATTTT
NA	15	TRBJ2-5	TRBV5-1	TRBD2	CASSSAIAGGVTQYF	TGCGCCAGCAGCTCGGCTATAGCGGGAGGGGTGACCCAGTACTTC
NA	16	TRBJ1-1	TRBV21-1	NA	CASSKNGRQGSTEAFF	TGTGCCAGCAGCAAAAATGGTCGGCAGGGGAGCACTGAAGCTTTCTTT
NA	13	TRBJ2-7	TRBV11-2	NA	CASSLVWRREQYF	TGTGCCAGCAGCTTAGTGTGGAGGCGCGAGCAGTACTTC
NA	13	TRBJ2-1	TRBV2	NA	CASSEQNYNEQFF	TGTGCCAGCAGTGAACAGAATTACAATGAGCAGTTCTTC
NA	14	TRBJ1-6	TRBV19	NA	CASSISGLQSPLHF	TGTGCCAGTAGTATTAGCGGGCTTCAATCACCCCTCCACTTT
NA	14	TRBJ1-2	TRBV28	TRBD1	CASSFADRSHGYTF	TGTGCCAGCAGTTTTGCGGACAGGAGTCATGGCTACACCTTC
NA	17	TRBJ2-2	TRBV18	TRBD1	CASSPMTGGEGTGELFF	TGTGCCAGCTCACCAATGACAGGGGGCGAAGGCACCGGGGAGCTGTTTTTT
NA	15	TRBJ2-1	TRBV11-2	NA	CASSLLLETYNEQFF	TGTGCCAGCAGCTTACTCCTCGAGACCTACAATGAGCAGTTCTTC
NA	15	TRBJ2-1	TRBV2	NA	CASSLLVASYNEQFF	TGTGCCAGCAGTTTACTAGTAGCTTCCTACAATGAGCAGTTCTTC
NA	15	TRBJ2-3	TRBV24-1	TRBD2	CATSPPGLSTDTQYF	TGTGCCACCAGTCCACCGGGACTAAGCACAGATACGCAGTATTTT
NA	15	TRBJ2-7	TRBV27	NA	CASSREGLGGYEQYF	TGTGCCAGCAGTCGTGAGGGCCTAGGGGGCTACGAGCAGTACTTC
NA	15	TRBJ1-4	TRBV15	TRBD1	CATSGGQAYNEKLFF	TGTGCCACCAGCGGGGGACAGGCATATAATGAAAAACTGTTTTTT
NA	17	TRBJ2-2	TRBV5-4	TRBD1	CASSPPPGQGNTGELFF	TGTGCCAGCAGCCCCCCACCGGGACAGGGGAACACCGGGGAGCTGTTTTTT
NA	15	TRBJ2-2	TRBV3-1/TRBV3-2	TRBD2	CASSPSGGRAGELFF	TGTGCCAGCAGCCCCAGTGGCGGGAGGGCCGGGGAGCTGTTTTTT
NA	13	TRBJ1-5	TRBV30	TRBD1	CAWSTGTNQPQHF	TGTGCCTGGTCGACAGGGACCAATCAGCCCCAGCATTTT